Detailed here is one T cell receptor beta chain. What it binds is unknown. Every donor had blood drawn once into heparin, around 120 mL on average. Purity exceeding 95% was reached by all sorted populations. This entry belongs to a study of beta chain features in type 1 diabetes. Study context: When patients were set against healthy donors, age, gender and cell yields were similar. Whole-study findings and limits: Patients and controls would share equally any PCR tilt toward shorter templates.

Investigators reverse transcribed all isolated RNA, so they sequenced expressed TCRB transcripts. TCRdb's copy holds only in-frame clones and misses some; the assay was immunoSEQ multiplex PCR. Seen here are 400,000 to 550,000 clones, more than 9.5% observed once, and the top ten hold 0.045% to 0.06%. The sequenced sample was naive CD4+ T cells from blood. This TCR was sampled from a woman in her late teens or twenties in good health.

The CDR3 DNA is TGTGCCAGCAGCGTGTCAGGGAAGCGTGATTCACCCCTCCACTTT. Translation: CASSVSGKRDSPLHF. The J gene is TRBJ1-6, the V gene TRBV9; D might be TRBD1 (5 bases). The germline CDR1 and CDR2 sequences are SGDLS and YYNGEE. CDR3 size: 15 residues. V was trimmed by 2 bases and J by 8 bases, leaving 14 bases between them.